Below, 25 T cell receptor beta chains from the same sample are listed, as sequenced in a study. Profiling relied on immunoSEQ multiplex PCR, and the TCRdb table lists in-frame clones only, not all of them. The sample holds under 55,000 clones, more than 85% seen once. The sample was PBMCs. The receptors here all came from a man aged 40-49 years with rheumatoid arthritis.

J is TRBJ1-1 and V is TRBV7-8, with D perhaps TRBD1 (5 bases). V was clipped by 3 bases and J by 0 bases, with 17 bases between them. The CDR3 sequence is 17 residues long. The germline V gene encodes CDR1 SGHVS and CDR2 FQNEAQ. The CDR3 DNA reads TGTGCCAGCAGCTTCCCGGGACTGAACGCCGTGAACACTGAAGCTTTCTTT. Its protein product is CASSFPGLNAVNTEAFF. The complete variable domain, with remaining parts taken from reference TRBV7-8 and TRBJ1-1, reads GAGVSQSPRYKVAKRGQDVALRCDPISGHVSLFWYQQALGQGPEFLTYFQNEAQLDKSGLPSDRFFAERPEGSVSTLKIQRTQQEDSAVYLCASSFPGLNAVNTEAFFGQGTRLTVV.

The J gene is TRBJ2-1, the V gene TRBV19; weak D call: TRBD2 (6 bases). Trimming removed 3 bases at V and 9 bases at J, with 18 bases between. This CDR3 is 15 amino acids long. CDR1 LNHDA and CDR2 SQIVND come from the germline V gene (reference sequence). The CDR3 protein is CASSIRRDSHGEQFF. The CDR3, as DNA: TGTGCCAGTAGTATCCGGCGGGATAGTCACGGTGAGCAGTTCTTC.

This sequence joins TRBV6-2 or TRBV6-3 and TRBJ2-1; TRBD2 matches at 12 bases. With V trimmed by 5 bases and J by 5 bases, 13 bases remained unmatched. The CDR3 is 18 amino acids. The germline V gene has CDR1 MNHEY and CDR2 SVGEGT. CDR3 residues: CASSPTQRLAGDHNEQFF. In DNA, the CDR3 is TGTGCCAGCAGTCCCACTCAGAGACTAGCGGGAGATCACAATGAGCAGTTCTTC.

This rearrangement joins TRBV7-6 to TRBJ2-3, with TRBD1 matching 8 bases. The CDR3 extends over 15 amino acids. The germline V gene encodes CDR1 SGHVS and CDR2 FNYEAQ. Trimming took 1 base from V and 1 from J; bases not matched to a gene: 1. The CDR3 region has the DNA TGTGCCAGCAGCTTAGAGGGACAGGGCACAGATACGCAGTATTTT. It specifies CASSLEGQGTDTQYF. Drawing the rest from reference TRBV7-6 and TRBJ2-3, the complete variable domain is GAGVSQSPRYKVTKRGQDVALRCDPISGHVSLYWYRQALGQGPEFLTYFNYEAQQDKSGLPNDRFSAERPEGSISTLTIQRTEQRDSAMYRCASSLEGQGTDTQYFGPGTRLTVL.

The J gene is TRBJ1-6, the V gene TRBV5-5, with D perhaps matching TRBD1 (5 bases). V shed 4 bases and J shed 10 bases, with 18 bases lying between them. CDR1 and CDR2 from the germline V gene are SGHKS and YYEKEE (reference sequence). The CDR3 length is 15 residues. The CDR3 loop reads CASSPGTGGVSPLHF. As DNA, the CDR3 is TGTGCCAGCAGCCCGGGGACGGGTGGGGTATCACCCCTCCACTTT.

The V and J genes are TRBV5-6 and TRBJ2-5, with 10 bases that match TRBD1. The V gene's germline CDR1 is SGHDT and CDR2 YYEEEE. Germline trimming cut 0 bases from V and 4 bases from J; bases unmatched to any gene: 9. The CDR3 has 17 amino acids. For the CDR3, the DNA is TGTGCCAGCAGCTTGGACGGGACAGGGGCCGGCGGAGAGACCCAGTACTTC. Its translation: CASSLDGTGAGGETQYF.

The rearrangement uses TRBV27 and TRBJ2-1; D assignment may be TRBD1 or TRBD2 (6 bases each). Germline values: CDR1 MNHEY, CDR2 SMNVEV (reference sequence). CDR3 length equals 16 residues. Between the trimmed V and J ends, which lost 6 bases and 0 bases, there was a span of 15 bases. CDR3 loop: CASSGKGGSSYNEQFF. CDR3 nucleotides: TGTGCCAGCAGCGGAAAAGGGGGGAGCTCCTACAATGAGCAGTTCTTC.

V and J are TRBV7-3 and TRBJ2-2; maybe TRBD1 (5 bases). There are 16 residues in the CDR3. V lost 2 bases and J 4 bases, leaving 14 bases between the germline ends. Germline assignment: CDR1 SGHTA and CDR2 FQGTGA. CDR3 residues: CASSLSASTGTGELFF. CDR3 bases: TGTGCCAGCAGCTTATCCGCGAGCACAGGCACCGGGGAGCTGTTTTTT.

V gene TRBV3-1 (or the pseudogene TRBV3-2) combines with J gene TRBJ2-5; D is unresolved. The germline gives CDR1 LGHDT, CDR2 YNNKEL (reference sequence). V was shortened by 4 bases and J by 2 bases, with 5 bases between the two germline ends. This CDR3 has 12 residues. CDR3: CASSRGQETQYF. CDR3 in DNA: TGTGCCAGCAGCCGTGGGCAAGAGACCCAGTACTTC.

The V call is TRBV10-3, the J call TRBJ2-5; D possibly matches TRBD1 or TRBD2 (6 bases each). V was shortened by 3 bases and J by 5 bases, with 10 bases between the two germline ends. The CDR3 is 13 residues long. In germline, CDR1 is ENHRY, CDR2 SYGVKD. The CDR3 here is CAISETGRETQYF. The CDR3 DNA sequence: TGTGCCATCAGTGAAACAGGGAGGGAGACCCAGTACTTC.

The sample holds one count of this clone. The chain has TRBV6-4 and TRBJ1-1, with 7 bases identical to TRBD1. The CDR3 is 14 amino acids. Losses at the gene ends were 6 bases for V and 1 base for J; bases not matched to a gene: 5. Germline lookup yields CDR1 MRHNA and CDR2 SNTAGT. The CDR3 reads CASRERQGNTEAFF. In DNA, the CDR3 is TGTGCCAGCAGGGAACGACAGGGGAACACTGAAGCTTTCTTT.

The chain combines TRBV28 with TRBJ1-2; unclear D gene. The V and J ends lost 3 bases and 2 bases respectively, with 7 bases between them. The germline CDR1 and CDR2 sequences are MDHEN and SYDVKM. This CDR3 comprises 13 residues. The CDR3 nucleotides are TGTGCCAGCAGTTTGGTGGGGAACTATGGCTACACCTTC. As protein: CASSLVGNYGYTF.

CDR3 residues: CASSPQGQPNEKLFF. The CDR3 DNA is TGTGCCAGCTCACCACAGGGACAGCCTAATGAAAAACTGTTTTTT. The chain has TRBV18 and TRBJ1-4, with TRBD1 matching over 7 bases. The CDR3 covers 15 residues. V lost 1 base, J lost 3 bases, and 2 bases stayed unmatched. Germline values: CDR1 KGHSH, CDR2 LQKENI.

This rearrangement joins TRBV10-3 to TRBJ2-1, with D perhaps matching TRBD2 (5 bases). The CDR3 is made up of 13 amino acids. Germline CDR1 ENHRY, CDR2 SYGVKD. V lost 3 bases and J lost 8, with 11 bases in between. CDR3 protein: CAISDRTGDEQFF. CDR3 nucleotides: TGTGCCATCAGTGACAGGACTGGGGATGAGCAGTTCTTC.

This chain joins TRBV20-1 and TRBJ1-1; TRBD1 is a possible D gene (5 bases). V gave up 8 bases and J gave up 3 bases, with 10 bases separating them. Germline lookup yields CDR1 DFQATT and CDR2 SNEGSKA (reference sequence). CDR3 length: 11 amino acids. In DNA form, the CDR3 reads TGCAGTACATTAGGGGACACTGAAGCTTTCTTT. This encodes CSTLGDTEAFF.

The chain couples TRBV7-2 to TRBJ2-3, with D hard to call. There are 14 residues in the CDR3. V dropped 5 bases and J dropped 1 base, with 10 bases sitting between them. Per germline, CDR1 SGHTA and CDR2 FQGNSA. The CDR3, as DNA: TGTGCCAGCAGCCTGACCCGGGGCACAGATACGCAGTATTTT. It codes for CASSLTRGTDTQYF.

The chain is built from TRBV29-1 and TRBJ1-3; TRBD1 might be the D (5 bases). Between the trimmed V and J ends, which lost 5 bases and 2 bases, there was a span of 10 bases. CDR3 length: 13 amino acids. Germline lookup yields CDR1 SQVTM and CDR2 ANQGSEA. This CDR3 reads CSVSTGAGNTIYF. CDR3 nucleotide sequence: TGCAGCGTTTCTACAGGAGCTGGAAACACCATATATTTT.

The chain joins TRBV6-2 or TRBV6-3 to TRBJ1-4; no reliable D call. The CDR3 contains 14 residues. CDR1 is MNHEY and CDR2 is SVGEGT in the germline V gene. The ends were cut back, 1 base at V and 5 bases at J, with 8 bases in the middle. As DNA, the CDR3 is TGTGCCAGCAGTTACTGGGAGGCGAATGAAAAACTGTTTTTT. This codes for CASSYWEANEKLFF.

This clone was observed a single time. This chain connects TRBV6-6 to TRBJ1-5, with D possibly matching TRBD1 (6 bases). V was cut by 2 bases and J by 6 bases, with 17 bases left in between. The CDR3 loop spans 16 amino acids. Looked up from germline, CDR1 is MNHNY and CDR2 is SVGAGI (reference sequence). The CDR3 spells CASSYGGAGVSQPQHF. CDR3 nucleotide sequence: TGTGCCAGCAGTTACGGGGGGGCGGGAGTCAGTCAGCCCCAGCATTTT.

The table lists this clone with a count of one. For the CDR3, the DNA is TGCAGCGTTGTCGTGGTGGACTTACGCTCTGGGGCCAACGTCCTGACTTTC. It is translated as CSVVVVDLRSGANVLTF. V gene TRBV29-1 combines with J gene TRBJ2-6; the D gene is possibly TRBD2 (5 bases). V lost 4 bases and J 0 bases, leaving 16 bases between the germline ends. The CDR3 sequence is 17 residues long. Germline assignment: CDR1 SQVTM and CDR2 ANQGSEA.

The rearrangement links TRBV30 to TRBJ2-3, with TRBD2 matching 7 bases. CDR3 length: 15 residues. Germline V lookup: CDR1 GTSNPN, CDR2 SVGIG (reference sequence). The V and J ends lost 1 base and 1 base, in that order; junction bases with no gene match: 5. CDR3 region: CAWSALAVGTDTQYF. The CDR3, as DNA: TGTGCCTGGAGTGCCCTAGCGGTGGGCACAGATACGCAGTATTTT.

The CDR3 region is CASRPGTNTGELFF. In nucleotides, the CDR3 is TGTGCCAGTAGGCCGGGTACGAACACCGGGGAGCTGTTTTTT. The V call is TRBV19, the J call TRBJ2-2, with D unresolved. Germline V gives CDR1 LNHDA, CDR2 SQIVND (reference sequence). This CDR3 spans 14 amino acids. V was cut by 6 bases and J by 0 bases, with 8 bases left in between.

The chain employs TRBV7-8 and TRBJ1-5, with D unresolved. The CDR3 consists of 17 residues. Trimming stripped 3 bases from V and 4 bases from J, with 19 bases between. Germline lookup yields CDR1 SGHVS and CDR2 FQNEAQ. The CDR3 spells CASSFSIQSRINQPQHF. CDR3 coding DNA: TGTGCCAGCAGCTTTTCAATTCAGAGTAGGATAAATCAGCCCCAGCATTTT.

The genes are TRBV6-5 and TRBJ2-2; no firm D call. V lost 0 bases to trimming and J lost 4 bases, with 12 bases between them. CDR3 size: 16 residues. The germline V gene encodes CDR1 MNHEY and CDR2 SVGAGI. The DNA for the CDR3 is TGTGCCAGCAGTTACTCGAGCAGGCAGATCACCGGGGAGCTGTTTTTT. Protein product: CASSYSSRQITGELFF.

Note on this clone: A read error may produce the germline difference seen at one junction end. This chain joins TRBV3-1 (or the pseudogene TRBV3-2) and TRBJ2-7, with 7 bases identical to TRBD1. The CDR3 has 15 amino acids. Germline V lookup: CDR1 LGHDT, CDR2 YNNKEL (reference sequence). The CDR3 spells CASNQVLTGSSEQYF. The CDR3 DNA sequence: TGTGCCAGCAACCAAGTTTTGACAGGGAGCAGCGAGCAGTACTTC.